This entry lists 9 T cell receptor beta chains sequenced from one sample in a study of post-analysis software for immune sequencing data. Overall study findings and caveats: Five or six TRBV segments, TRBV5-6, TRBV5-1 and TRBV20-1 among them, were found more frequent in patients than controls.

The TCR beta cDNA libraries contained unique molecular identifiers. TCRdb called the PCR reads again in MiXCR, with one record for every CDR3 protein. The sample yields approximately 400,000 distinct CDR3 sequences, less than 40% seen once. Their antigen targets remain unknown. Sample: blood. These receptors originate from a girl aged 5 to 17 with multiple sclerosis.

About this clonotype: This sequence may be a read error, since a much larger clone differs from it by one base. The chain carries TRBV5-1 and TRBJ2-5; D may correspond to TRBD1 or TRBD2 (5 bases each). Trimming cost V 5 bases and J 3 bases, with 14 bases left between them. Per the germline V gene, CDR1 is SGHRS and CDR2 is YFSETQ. This CDR3 is 14 amino acids long. The CDR3 sequence is CASRRWETEETQYF. The CDR3 bases are TGCGCCAGCAGAAGGTGGGAGACAGAAGAGACCCAGTACTTC. The variable domain in full, with the rest retrieved from reference TRBV5-1 and TRBJ2-5, is KAGVTQTPRYLIKTRGQQVTLSCSPISGHRSVSWYQQTPGQGLQFLFEYFSETQRNKGNFPGRFSGRQFSNSRSEMNVSTLELGDSALYLCASRRWETEETQYFGPGTRLLVL.

This clonotype turned up a few times. The rearrangement uses TRBV6-5 and TRBJ2-7, with 10 bases matching TRBD1. CDR3 size: 15 residues. Germline V lookup: CDR1 MNHEY, CDR2 SVGAGI. J gave up 4 bases and V 2 bases, and 5 bases lay outside the gene matches. The CDR3 nucleotides read TGTGCCAGCAGTTACCCCGGGACAGGGGTGTACGAGCAGTACTTC. It encodes CASSYPGTGVYEQYF.

J is TRBJ2-7 and V is TRBV18; possible D gene TRBD1, 6 bases. The germline V gene has CDR1 KGHSH and CDR2 LQKENI. Trimming took 4 bases from V and 0 from J, leaving 16 bases between them. CDR3 size: 16 residues. In nucleotides, the CDR3 is TGTGCCAGCTCACTCCGCTTGACAGGTAGCTCCTACGAGCAGTACTTC. Its protein product is CASSLRLTGSSYEQYF.

This chain uses TRBV7-9 with TRBJ2-1; perhaps TRBD1 as D (5 bases). CDR1 SEHNR and CDR2 FQNEAQ come from the germline V gene (reference sequence). The CDR3 totals 14 residues. V was shortened by 7 bases and J by 4 bases, with 14 bases between the two germline ends. For the CDR3, the DNA is TGTGCCAGCACCCCCAGGGTCGGGTACAATGAGCAGTTCTTC. Amino acid sequence: CASTPRVGYNEQFF.

This CDR3 is CASSYTGGLAGGPYDTQYF. CDR3 nucleotides: TGTGCCAGCAGTTATACCGGGGGACTAGCGGGGGGGCCATACGATACGCAGTATTTT. J is TRBJ2-3 and V is TRBV12-3 or TRBV12-4; 16 positions match TRBD2. J lost 6 bases, V lost 4 bases, and 13 bases had no gene match. This CDR3 region has 19 residues.

The chain recombines TRBV6-4 with TRBJ1-2, with a possible D match to TRBD1 (5 bases). The CDR3 is 14 amino acids. Germline assignment: CDR1 MRHNA and CDR2 SNTAGT. The ends were cut back, 4 bases at V and 4 bases at J, with 13 bases in the middle. CDR3 DNA: TGTGCCAGCAGTGTCCACAGACAGAGCTATGGCTACACCTTC. This encodes CASSVHRQSYGYTF.

The chain recombines TRBV28 with TRBJ2-1, with a tentative D call TRBD1 (5 bases). Trimming cost V 9 bases and J 10 bases, with 16 bases left between them. Germline assignment: CDR1 MDHEN and CDR2 SYDVKM. The CDR3 consists of 12 residues. The CDR3 nucleotides are TGTGCCAGTTTCCGCAGGGTAGGGGAGCAGTTCTTC. This codes for CASFRRVGEQFF. Based on the CDR3 plus reference TRBV28 and TRBJ2-1, the full variable domain is DVKVTQSSRYLVKRTGEKVFLECVQDMDHENMFWYRQDPGLGLRLIYFSYDVKMKEKGDIPEGYSVSREKKERFSLILESASTNQTSMYLCASFRRVGEQFFGPGTRLTVL.

This clonotype was seen a few times. V is TRBV7-9 and J is TRBJ2-1, with TRBD2 as a possible D gene (6 bases). Germline V CDR1 and CDR2: SEHNR, FQNEAQ (reference sequence). V was clipped by 2 bases and J by 0 bases, with 8 bases between them. This CDR3 has 15 amino acids. CDR3 nucleotide sequence: TGTGCCAGCAGCTTACTCGGGAGCTCCTACAATGAGCAGTTCTTC. Translated: CASSLLGSSYNEQFF.

This clonotype was found once. The CDR3 region is CASSSVPGDSTYYGYTF. The CDR3 bases are TGTGCCAGCAGCTCGGTTCCTGGGGACAGTACCTACTATGGCTACACCTTC. This chain links TRBV7-8 with TRBJ1-2; 7 nucleotides agree with TRBD1. This CDR3 is built from 17 residues. The V segment lost 4 bases and the J segment 3 bases; nucleotides outside the gene matches: 14. Germline CDR1 SGHVS, CDR2 FQNEAQ.